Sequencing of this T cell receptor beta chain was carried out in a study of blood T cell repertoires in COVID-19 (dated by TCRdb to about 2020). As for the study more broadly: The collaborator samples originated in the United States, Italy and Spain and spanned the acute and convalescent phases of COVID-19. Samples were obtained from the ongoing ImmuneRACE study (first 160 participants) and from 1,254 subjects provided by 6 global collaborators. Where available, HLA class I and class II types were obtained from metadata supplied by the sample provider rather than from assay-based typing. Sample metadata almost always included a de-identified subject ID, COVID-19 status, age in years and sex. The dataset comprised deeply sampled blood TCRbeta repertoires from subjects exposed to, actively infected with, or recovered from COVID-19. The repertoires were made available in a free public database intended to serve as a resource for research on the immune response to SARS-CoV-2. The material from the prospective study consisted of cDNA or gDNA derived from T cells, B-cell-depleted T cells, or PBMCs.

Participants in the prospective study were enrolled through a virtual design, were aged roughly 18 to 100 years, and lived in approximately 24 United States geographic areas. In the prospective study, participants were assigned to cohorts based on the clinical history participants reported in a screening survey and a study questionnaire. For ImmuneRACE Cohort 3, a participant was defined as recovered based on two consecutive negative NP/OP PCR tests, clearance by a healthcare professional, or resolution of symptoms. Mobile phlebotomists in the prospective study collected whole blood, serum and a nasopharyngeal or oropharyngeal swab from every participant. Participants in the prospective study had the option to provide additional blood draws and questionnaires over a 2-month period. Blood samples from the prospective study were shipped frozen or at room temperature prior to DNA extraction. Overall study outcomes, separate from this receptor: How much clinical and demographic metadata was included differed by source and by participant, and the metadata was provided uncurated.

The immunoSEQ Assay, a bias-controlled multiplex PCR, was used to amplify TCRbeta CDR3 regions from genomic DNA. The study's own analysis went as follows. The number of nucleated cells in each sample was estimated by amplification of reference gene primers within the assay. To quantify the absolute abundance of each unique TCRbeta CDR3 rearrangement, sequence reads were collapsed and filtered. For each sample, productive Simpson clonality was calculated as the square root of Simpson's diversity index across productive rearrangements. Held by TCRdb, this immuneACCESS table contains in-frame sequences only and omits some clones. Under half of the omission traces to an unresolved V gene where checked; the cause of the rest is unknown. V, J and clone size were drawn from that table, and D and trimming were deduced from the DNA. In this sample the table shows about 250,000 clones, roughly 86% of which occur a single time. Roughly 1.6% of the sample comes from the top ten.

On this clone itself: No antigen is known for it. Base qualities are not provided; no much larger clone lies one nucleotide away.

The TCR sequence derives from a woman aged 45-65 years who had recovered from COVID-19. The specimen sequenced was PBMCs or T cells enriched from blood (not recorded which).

The DNA reads TGTGCCAGCAGGGTCAGAAACAGTGGCTACACCTTC. Its protein reads: CASRVRNSGYTF. This receptor chain uses TRBV6-5 and TRBJ1-2, with the D gene not confidently named. Per the germline V gene, MNHEY is the CDR1 and SVGAGI is the CDR2. CDR3 length: 12 amino acids, cysteine to phenylalanine. Only the CDR3 part of the read is kept: 36 bases, read in frame from the first base. V loses 6 bases, J loses 7 bases, and the germline ends lie 12 bases apart.